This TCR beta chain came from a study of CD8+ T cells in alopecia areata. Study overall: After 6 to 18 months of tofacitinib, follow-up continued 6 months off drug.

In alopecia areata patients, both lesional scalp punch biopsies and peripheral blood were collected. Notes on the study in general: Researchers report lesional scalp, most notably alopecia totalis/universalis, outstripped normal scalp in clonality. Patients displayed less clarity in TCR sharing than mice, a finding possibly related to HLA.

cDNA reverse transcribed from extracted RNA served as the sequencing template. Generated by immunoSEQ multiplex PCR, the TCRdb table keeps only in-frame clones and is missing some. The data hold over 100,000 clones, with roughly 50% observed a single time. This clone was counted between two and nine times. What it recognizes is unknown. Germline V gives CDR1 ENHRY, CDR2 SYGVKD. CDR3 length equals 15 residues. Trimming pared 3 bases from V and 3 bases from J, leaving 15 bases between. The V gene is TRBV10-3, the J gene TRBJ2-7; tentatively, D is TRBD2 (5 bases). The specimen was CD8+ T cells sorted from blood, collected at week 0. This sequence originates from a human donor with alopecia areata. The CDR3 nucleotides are TGTGCCATCAGTGAAGAGGGTAGCGAGCTCTACGAGCAGTACTTC. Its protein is CAISEEGSELYEQYF.